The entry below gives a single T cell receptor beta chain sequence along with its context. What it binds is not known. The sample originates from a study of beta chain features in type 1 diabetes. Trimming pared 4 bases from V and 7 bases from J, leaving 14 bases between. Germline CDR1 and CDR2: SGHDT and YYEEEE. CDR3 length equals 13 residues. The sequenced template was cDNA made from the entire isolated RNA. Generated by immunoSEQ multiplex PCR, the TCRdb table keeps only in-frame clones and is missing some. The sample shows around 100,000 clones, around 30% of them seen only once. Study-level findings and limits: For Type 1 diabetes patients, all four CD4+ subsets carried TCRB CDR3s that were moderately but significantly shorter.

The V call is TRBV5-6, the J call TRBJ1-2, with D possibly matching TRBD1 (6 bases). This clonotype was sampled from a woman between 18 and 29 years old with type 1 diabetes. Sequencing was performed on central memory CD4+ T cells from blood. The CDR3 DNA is TGTGCCAGCAGCCCCGGACAGAAGGTTGGCTACACCTTC. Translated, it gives CASSPGQKVGYTF.